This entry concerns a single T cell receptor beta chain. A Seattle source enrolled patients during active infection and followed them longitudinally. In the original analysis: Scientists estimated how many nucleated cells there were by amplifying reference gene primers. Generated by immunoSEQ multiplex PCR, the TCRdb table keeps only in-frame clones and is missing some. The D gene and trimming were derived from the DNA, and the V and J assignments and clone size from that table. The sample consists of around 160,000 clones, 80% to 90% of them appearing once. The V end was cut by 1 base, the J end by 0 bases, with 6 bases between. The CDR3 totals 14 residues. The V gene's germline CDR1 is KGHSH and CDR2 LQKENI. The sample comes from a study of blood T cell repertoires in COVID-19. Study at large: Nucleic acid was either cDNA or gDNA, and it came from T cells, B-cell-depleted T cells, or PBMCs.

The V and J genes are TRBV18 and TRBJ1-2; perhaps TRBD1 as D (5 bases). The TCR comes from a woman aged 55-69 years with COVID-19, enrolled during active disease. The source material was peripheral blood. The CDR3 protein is CASSPQGTNYGYTF. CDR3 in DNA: TGTGCCAGCTCACCACAGGGGACTAACTATGGCTACACCTTC. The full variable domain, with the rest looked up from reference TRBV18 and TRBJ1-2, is NAGVMQNPRHLVRRRGQEARLRCSPMKGHSHVYWYRQLPEEGLKFMVYLQKENIIDESGMPKERFSAEFPKEGPSILRIQQVVRGDSAAYFCASSPQGTNYGYTFGSGTRLTVV.